These 27 T cell receptor beta chains originate from one sample sequenced in a study of T cells in Graves' hyperthyroidism and ophthalmopathy. TCR beta CDR3 regions were amplified from RNA. First-round RT-PCR targeting the TCR CDR3 was performed with the HTBI primer set. MiXCR was run by TCRdb on the multiplex PCR reads, yielding one entry per CDR3 protein. This table has approximately 600,000 distinct CDR3 sequences, 14% appearing once. The sample was blood. The source is a woman aged 18-35 years with Graves' ophthalmopathy.

CDR3 nucleotide sequence: TGTGCCAGCAGCCAAGATAAAACGGGCCTGAAGAGCAATCAGCCCCAGCATTTT. Residues: CASSQDKTGLKSNQPQHF. This chain links TRBV3-1 with TRBJ1-5; D ambiguous. The germline V gene has CDR1 LGHDT and CDR2 YNNKEL (reference sequence). V was shortened by 0 bases and J by 1 base, with 16 bases between the two germline ends. The CDR3 length is 18 residues. Combining the CDR3 with reference TRBV3-1 and TRBJ1-5 gives the whole variable domain DTAVSQTPKYLVTQMGNDKSIKCEQNLGHDTMYWYKQDSKKFLKIMFSYNNKELIINETVPNRFSPKSPDKAHLNLHINSLELGDSAVYFCASSQDKTGLKSNQPQHFGDGTRLSIL.

This clonotype has more than one count but fewer than ten. The V call is TRBV12-5, the J call TRBJ2-6; unclear D gene. Germline V gives CDR1 LGHNT, CDR2 FRNRAP. V was trimmed by 1 base and J by 0 bases, leaving 4 bases between them. This CDR3 is 15 amino acids long. CDR3 in amino acids: CASGLGNSGANVLTF. The CDR3 DNA reads as TGTGCTAGTGGTTTGGGAAACTCTGGGGCCAACGTCCTGACTTTC.

In its sample, this clonotype was seen a few times. This chain connects TRBV6-1 to TRBJ2-1; TRBD2 aligns across 11 bases. The length of the CDR3 is 14 residues. The J segment lost 14 bases and the V segment lost 4 bases, leaving 10 bases of the junction unmatched. Germline V gene lookup returns CDR1 MNHNS and CDR2 SASEGT. CDR3 DNA sequence: TGTGCCAGCAGTGCCGGGACTAGCGGAAGAGGGGAGTTCTTC. Protein sequence: CASSAGTSGRGEFF.

This clonotype was counted at least ten times. This rearrangement joins TRBV5-1 to TRBJ2-1, with D maybe TRBD1 (7 bases). The germline CDR1 and CDR2 sequences are SGHRS and YFSETQ. CDR3 length equals 16 residues. V gave up 0 bases and J gave up 2 bases, with 12 bases separating them. The CDR3 DNA reads TGCGCCAGCAGCTTGGAGGGGGCGGGAACCTACAATGAGCAGTTCTTC. Its translation: CASSLEGAGTYNEQFF.

Ten or more counts support this clonotype. The chain is built from TRBV7-9 and TRBJ2-1, with D possibly being TRBD1 (5 bases). The length of the CDR3 is 14 residues. V gave up 5 bases and J gave up 8 bases, with 16 bases separating them. Germline values: CDR1 SEHNR, CDR2 FQNEAQ (reference sequence). The CDR3 nucleotides read TGTGCCAGCAGCCCCTGGGTGGGGCCATATGAGCAGTTCTTC. It codes for CASSPWVGPYEQFF.

This clonotype was detected only a few times. One end of the junction does not line up with germline, which may come from a read error. This chain joins TRBV9 and TRBJ2-6, with a possible D match to TRBD2 (7 bases). In germline, CDR1 is SGDLS, CDR2 YYNGEE. The CDR3 has 18 amino acids. The CDR3 here is CAGSWGGGALSGANVLTF. The DNA of the CDR3 is TGTGCCGGCAGCTGGGGAGGGGGGGCACTCTCTGGGGCCAACGTCCTGACTTTC.

The CDR3 is CASSHTGDEQYF. CDR3 in DNA: TGTGCCAGTAGCCATACAGGGGACGAGCAGTACTTC. The chain is built from TRBV19 and TRBJ2-7; TRBD1 aligns across 7 bases. With 6 bases clipped from V and 5 bases from J, the junction kept 4 bases outside the gene matches. CDR1 and CDR2 (germline): LNHDA, SQIVND (reference sequence). The CDR3 is made up of 12 amino acids.

Many counts were recorded for this clonotype. The chain has TRBV15 and TRBJ1-1; tentatively, D is TRBD1 (5 bases). Per the germline V gene, CDR1 is LNHNV and CDR2 is YYDKDF (reference sequence). This CDR3 is built from 14 residues. V gave up 10 bases and J gave up 3 bases, with 18 bases separating them. The CDR3 coding sequence is TGTGCCATCGCGGACCTTATGGGGCACACTGAAGCTTTCTTT. This encodes CAIADLMGHTEAFF.

This clonotype was recorded a few times. The chain is built from TRBV19 and TRBJ1-1, with D uncertain. In germline, CDR1 is LNHDA, CDR2 SQIVND (reference sequence). The ends were cut back, 7 bases at V and 1 base at J, with 10 bases in the middle. CDR3 length equals 13 residues. For the CDR3, the DNA is TGTGCCAGTATCCGTACCCAGAACACTGAAGCTTTCTTT. Encoded protein: CASIRTQNTEAFF.

In its sample, this clonotype was seen a few times. The J gene is TRBJ2-7, the V gene TRBV30, with D unresolved. The ends were cut back, 2 bases at V and 0 bases at J, with 14 bases in the middle. Per the germline V gene, CDR1 is GTSNPN and CDR2 is SVGIG (reference sequence). This CDR3 spans 15 amino acids. The CDR3 sequence is CAWSSTPRSSYEQYF. The CDR3 coding sequence is TGTGCCTGGAGTTCGACACCTAGGAGCTCCTACGAGCAGTACTTC.

A few counts support this clonotype. The rearrangement uses TRBV6-1 and TRBJ1-2, with D perhaps TRBD1 (5 bases). V was pared by 5 bases and J by 2 bases, with 9 bases between. The CDR3 is made up of 13 amino acids. In germline, CDR1 is MNHNS, CDR2 SASEGT. CDR3 amino acids: CASSTGANYGYTF. The CDR3 nucleotides are TGTGCCAGCAGTACAGGAGCGAACTATGGCTACACCTTC.

This clonotype was seen ten or more times. V usage is TRBV12-3 or TRBV12-4 and J usage is TRBJ1-4, with D possibly matching TRBD1 (5 bases). Between the trimmed V and J ends, which lost 3 bases and 8 bases, there was a span of 13 bases. The CDR3 runs to 14 residues. The CDR3 DNA reads TGTGCCAGCAGTTTTTTGGAGGGACGGGAAAAACTGTTTTTT. Its protein product is CASSFLEGREKLFF.

This clonotype was observed at least ten times. CDR3 in DNA: TGTGCCAGCAAGTTCGAGTACCTCAGCCTCAATGGCTACACCTTC. Translation gives CASKFEYLSLNGYTF. The V call is TRBV6-1, the J call TRBJ1-2; D not resolved. Germline assignment: CDR1 MNHNS and CDR2 SASEGT. The CDR3 covers 15 residues. V dropped 7 bases and J dropped 6 bases, with 21 bases sitting between them.

This clonotype was found a few times. The chain uses TRBV10-3 and TRBJ1-5; D is ambiguous. The CDR3 is made up of 18 amino acids. The germline V and J ends were trimmed by 3 bases and 0 bases, with 18 bases remaining between them. Germline-derived CDR1 and CDR2 are ENHRY and SYGVKD. The CDR3 region is CAISEFDLRTYSNQPQHF. CDR3 in DNA: TGTGCCATCAGTGAATTTGACTTAAGGACTTATAGCAATCAGCCCCAGCATTTT.

This clonotype was detected ten times or more. J is TRBJ1-2 and V is TRBV27, with 9 bases matching TRBD1. J gave up 2 bases and V 5 bases, and 12 bases lay outside the gene matches. Germline assignment: CDR1 MNHEY and CDR2 SMNVEV (reference sequence). This CDR3 is 17 amino acids long. The CDR3 DNA reads as TGTGCCAGCAGTCCCGATACCCCGACAGGGGGGAACTATGGCTACACCTTC. It translates to CASSPDTPTGGNYGYTF.

This clonotype was recorded a few times. The CDR3 region is CASTRRQGSYEQYF. CDR3 DNA: TGTGCCAGCACCAGAAGACAGGGCTCCTACGAGCAGTACTTC. The chain couples TRBV28 to TRBJ2-7, with 7 nucleotides matching TRBD1. Germline values: CDR1 MDHEN, CDR2 SYDVKM. Unmatched junction bases numbered 6, after V lost 7 bases and J lost 0 bases. This CDR3 comprises 14 residues.

This chain links TRBV20-1 with TRBJ2-1; TRBD2 aligns across 10 bases. The germline V gene has CDR1 DFQATT and CDR2 SNEGSKA (reference sequence). The CDR3 totals 12 residues. This chain's CDR3 is CRGTSVDNEQFF. The CDR3 DNA follows: TGCAGGGGGACTAGCGTCGACAATGAGCAGTTCTTC.

This clonotype showed up many times. This chain uses TRBV3-1 with TRBJ1-3, with 7 bases identical to TRBD1. Germline trimming cut 5 bases from V and 3 bases from J; bases unmatched to any gene: 4. This CDR3 region has 14 residues. The germline V gene encodes CDR1 LGHDT and CDR2 YNNKEL (reference sequence). CDR3 residues: CASSEDRIGNTIYF. The CDR3 region has the DNA TGTGCCAGCAGCGAGGACAGGATTGGAAACACCATATATTTT.

This clonotype was observed many times. J is TRBJ1-1 and V is TRBV2, with 10 bases fitting TRBD1. With V trimmed by 7 bases and J by 0 bases, 11 bases remained unmatched. This CDR3 spans 17 amino acids. CDR1 SNHLY and CDR2 FYNNEI come from the germline V gene. CDR3 DNA: TGTGCCAGCACTCCGGGACAGGGGATATTGATGAACACTGAAGCTTTCTTT. Translating it yields CASTPGQGILMNTEAFF.

In this sample, this clonotype turned up many times. This chain links TRBV18 with TRBJ1-1, with unresolved D. The germline gives CDR1 KGHSH, CDR2 LQKENI. This CDR3 region has 11 residues. Trimming removed 5 bases from V and 5 bases from J, with 6 bases in between. The CDR3 here is CASSGSTEAFF. CDR3 DNA: TGTGCCAGCTCAGGGTCGACTGAAGCTTTCTTT.

This clonotype was found many times. CDR3 region: CASSLGPGQGGNQPQHF. CDR3 DNA: TGTGCCAGCAGCTTAGGTCCGGGACAGGGAGGCAATCAGCCCCAGCATTTT. This chain connects TRBV7-8 to TRBJ1-5; TRBD1 matches at 9 bases. The length of the CDR3 is 17 residues. The V gene's germline CDR1 is SGHVS and CDR2 FQNEAQ. V shed 1 base, J shed 2 bases, and the junction held 6 bases outside the gene matches.

This clonotype was seen a few times. The chain employs TRBV4-3 and TRBJ1-5; the D is unclear. V was cut by 0 bases and J by 3 bases, with 9 bases left in between. The germline CDR1 and CDR2 sequences are LGHNA and YSLEER. The CDR3 runs 15 residues. The CDR3 spells CASSQDGGYNQPQHF. The DNA of the CDR3 is TGCGCCAGCAGCCAAGACGGAGGATACAATCAGCCCCAGCATTTT.

The chain joins TRBV6-1 to TRBJ2-7, with D perhaps given as TRBD1 or TRBD2 (5 bases each). The CDR3 is made up of 12 amino acids. Germline assignment: CDR1 MNHNS and CDR2 SASEGT. Trimming took off 8 bases at V and 1 base at J, with 9 bases between the two ends. CDR3 bases: TGTGCCAGCGAGGGGTATTCCTACGAGCAGTACTTC. Amino acid sequence: CASEGYSYEQYF.

This clonotype appeared many times. The genes are TRBV7-8 and TRBJ2-3; D might be TRBD2 (5 bases). CDR3 length equals 18 residues. V was clipped by 0 bases and J by 0 bases, with 16 bases between them. CDR1 is SGHVS, CDR2 FQNEAQ, per germline. This CDR3 reads CASSLARGWDPSTDTQYF. The CDR3 DNA follows: TGTGCCAGCAGCTTAGCGCGCGGGTGGGATCCGAGCACAGATACGCAGTATTTT.

This clonotype was seen repeatedly, ten times or more. The V call is TRBV20-1, the J call TRBJ2-1; D gene ambiguous. Germline V gene sequence: CDR1 DFQATT, CDR2 SNEGSKA (reference sequence). This CDR3 has 17 amino acids. Trimming took off 1 base at V and 6 bases at J, with 22 bases between the two ends. The CDR3 bases are TGCAGTGCTAGAGGATGGACCGAATTTGGGGTTCGCAATGAGCAGTTCTTC. It yields the protein CSARGWTEFGVRNEQFF.

This clonotype was counted between two and nine times. The genes are TRBV6-1 and TRBJ1-1, with unresolved D. CDR3 size: 18 residues. Trimming took off 0 bases at V and 1 base at J, with 18 bases between the two ends. Germline V CDR1 and CDR2: MNHNS, SASEGT. CDR3 amino acids: CASSEALRDILRNTEAFF. In DNA form, the CDR3 reads TGTGCCAGCAGTGAAGCGCTTCGGGATATCCTTAGGAACACTGAAGCTTTCTTT.

The rearrangement uses TRBV6-2 or TRBV6-3 and TRBJ2-2; D might be TRBD1 or TRBD2, each matching 5 bases. The germline V gene encodes CDR1 MNHEY and CDR2 SVGEGT. V shed 8 bases and J shed 1 base, with 14 bases lying between them. The CDR3 contains 15 residues. The CDR3 sequence: CASQDGGGNTGELFF. The DNA of the CDR3 is TGTGCCAGCCAGGATGGGGGTGGGAACACCGGGGAGCTGTTTTTT.